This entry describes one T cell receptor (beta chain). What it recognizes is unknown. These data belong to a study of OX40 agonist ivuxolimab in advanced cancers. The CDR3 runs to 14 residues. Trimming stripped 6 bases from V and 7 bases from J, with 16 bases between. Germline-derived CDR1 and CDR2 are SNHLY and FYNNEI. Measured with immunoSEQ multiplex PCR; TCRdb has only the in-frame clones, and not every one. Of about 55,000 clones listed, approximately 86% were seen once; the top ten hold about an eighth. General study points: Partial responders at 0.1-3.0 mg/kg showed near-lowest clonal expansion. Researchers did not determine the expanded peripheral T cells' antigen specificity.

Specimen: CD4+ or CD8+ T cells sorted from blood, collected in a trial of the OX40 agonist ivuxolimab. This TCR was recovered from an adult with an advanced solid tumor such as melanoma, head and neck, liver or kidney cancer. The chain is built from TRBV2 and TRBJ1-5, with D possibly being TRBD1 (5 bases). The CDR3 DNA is TGTGCCAGCAGAGGAGGGGCCGCGGCCCAGCCCCAGCATTTT. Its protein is CASRGGAAAQPQHF.